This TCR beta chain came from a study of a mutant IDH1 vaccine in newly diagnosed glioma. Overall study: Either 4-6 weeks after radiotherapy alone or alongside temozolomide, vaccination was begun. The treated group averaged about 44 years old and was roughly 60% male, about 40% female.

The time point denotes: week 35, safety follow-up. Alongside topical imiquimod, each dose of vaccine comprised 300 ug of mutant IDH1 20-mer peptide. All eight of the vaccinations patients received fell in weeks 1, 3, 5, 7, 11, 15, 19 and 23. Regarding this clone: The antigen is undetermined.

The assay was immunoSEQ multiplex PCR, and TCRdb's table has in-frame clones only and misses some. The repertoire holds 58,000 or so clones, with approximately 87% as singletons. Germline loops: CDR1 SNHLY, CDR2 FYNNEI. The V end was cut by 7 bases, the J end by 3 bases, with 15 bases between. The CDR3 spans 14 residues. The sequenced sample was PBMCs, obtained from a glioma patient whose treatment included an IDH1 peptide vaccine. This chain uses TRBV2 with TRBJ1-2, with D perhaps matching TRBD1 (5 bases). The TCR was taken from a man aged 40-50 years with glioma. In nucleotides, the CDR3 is TGTGCCAGCACTATGCTAGGCAGGGACTATGGCTACACCTTC. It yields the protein CASTMLGRDYGYTF.